These 3 T cell receptor beta chains share one sample of origin, sequenced in a study of early T cells in non-severe SARS-CoV-2 infection. MiXCR, applied by TCRdb to the 5' RACE reads, yields one record per CDR3 protein. The table shows tens of thousands of distinct CDR3 sequences, with over 20% occurring only once. The material sequenced was whole blood, taken at baseline. These receptors were obtained from an adult who was a healthcare worker with PCR-confirmed SARS-CoV-2 infection or an uninfected control (not recorded which).

This clonotype was counted at least ten times. J is TRBJ1-1 and V is TRBV14; no clear D gene. Germline V gene sequence: CDR1 SGHDN, CDR2 FVKESK. This CDR3 spans 14 amino acids. The V end was cut by 4 bases, the J end by 4 bases, with 13 bases between. CDR3 nucleotides: TGTGCCAGCAGCCGGGCTAGCCGGGGCACTGAAGCTTTCTTT. Translated: CASSRASRGTEAFF.

This clonotype was seen a handful of times. CDR3 residues: CASSTAGPEQFF. DNA of the CDR3: TGTGCCAGCAGCACAGCCGGCCCCGAGCAGTTCTTC. V is TRBV5-4 and J is TRBJ2-1; no definite D call. In germline, CDR1 is SGHNT, CDR2 YYREEE (reference sequence). Trimming removed 4 bases at V and 10 bases at J, with 12 bases between. The CDR3 spans 12 residues.

This clonotype came up a few times. The gene calls are TRBV19 and TRBJ2-2; D uncertain. The CDR3 covers 13 residues. Trimming pared 6 bases from V and 1 base from J, leaving 6 bases between. Germline V gene data show CDR1 as LNHDA and CDR2 as SQIVND (reference sequence). DNA for the CDR3: TGTGCCAGTAGCCAGAGGAACACCGGGGAGCTGTTTTTT. Protein product: CASSQRNTGELFF.